The rows below give T cell receptor beta chains drawn from one sample of a study of shared clonotypes between healthy human individuals. Profiled with immunoSEQ multiplex PCR; TCRdb holds only in-frame clones, not every one. This table holds around 2.5 million clones, more than 85% found once. Specimen: naive CD4+ T cells from PBMCs. Every receptor here comes from a man in his late teens or twenties in good health. Some clones in this sample may be carry-over from other donors' samples. Both conserved end residues are part of each CDR3. The D gene is left open where the match is weak. Some rows mark clone size as missing; the rest say once, few, many or name a class of expanded clone.

V gene	clone size	D gene	CDR3 length	J gene	CDR3 DNA	CDR3 protein
TRBV7-9	once	TRBD1	15	TRBJ1-2	TGTGCCAGCAGCCATACAGGGGGAACTAACTATGGCTACACCTTC	CASSHTGGTNYGYTF
TRBV7-8	-	-	16	TRBJ2-7	TGTGCCAGCAGCTCTTCCCCGGCAGGGAGCCCCTACGAGCAGTACTTC	CASSSSPAGSPYEQYF
TRBV2	few	-	13	TRBJ1-1	TGTGCCAGCAGTGCGGTGGTGAACACTGAAGCTTTCTTT	CASSAVVNTEAFF
TRBV5-4	-	-	16	TRBJ1-1	TGTGCCAGCAGCTCCCCAACCAGGGCCCTGGACACTGAAGCTTTCTTT	CASSSPTRALDTEAFF
TRBV7-9	-	TRBD1	14	TRBJ1-5	TGTGCCAGCAGCCAGGGGGGCGGGAGACAGCCCCAGCATTTT	CASSQGGGRQPQHF
TRBV6-5	few	-	11	TRBJ1-2	TGTGCCAGTAGCAGTGCCTATGGCTACACCTTC	CASSSAYGYTF
TRBV28	-	TRBD2	15	TRBJ2-7	TGTGCCAGCGGGACTAGTAGCGGGAACGAGGCCGAGCAGTACTTC	CASGTSSGNEAEQYF
TRBV6-1	-	-	14	TRBJ2-5	TGTGCCAGCAGTGAAGCATGGGTTCAAGAGACCCAGTACTTC	CASSEAWVQETQYF
TRBV30	-	-	11	TRBJ2-5	TGTGCCTGGAGGGACCAAGAGACCCAGTACTTC	CAWRDQETQYF
TRBV27	-	-	15	TRBJ1-5	TGTGCCAGCAGTCTACACGGACAGCCAAATCAGCCCCAGCATTTT	CASSLHGQPNQPQHF
TRBV19	-	-	11	TRBJ2-2	TGTGCCAGTAGGAGTGCCGGGGAGCTGTTTTTT	CASRSAGELFF
TRBV5-1	-	TRBD1	16	TRBJ2-2	TGCGCCAGCAGCCCTGACAGGGGAATGGGTACCGGGGAGCTGTTTTTT	CASSPDRGMGTGELFF
TRBV2	-	TRBD1	17	TRBJ2-2	TGTGCCAGCAGCCTAGCCGGGACAGGGACCCCCTATGGGGAGCTGTTTTTT	CASSLAGTGTPYGELFF
TRBV30	few	-	12	TRBJ1-1	TGTGCCTGGAGATGGGCTAGCACTGAAGCTTTCTTT	CAWRWASTEAFF
TRBV30	-	TRBD2	14	TRBJ2-1	TGTGCCTGGAGTTACTCTAGCGGCTACAATGAGCAGTTCTTC	CAWSYSSGYNEQFF
TRBV7-9	-	TRBD1	14	TRBJ2-5	TGTGCCAGCAGCGGGACAGTATTCCAAGAGACCCAGTACTTC	CASSGTVFQETQYF
TRBV2	-	TRBD1	14	TRBJ2-7	TGTGCCGGGCTTCCGGGACAGGGGCACTACGAGCAGTACTTC	CAGLPGQGHYEQYF
TRBV9	-	TRBD1	15	TRBJ1-5	TGTGCCAGCAGCGCGGGACAGGGGTCGAGTCAGCCCCAGCATTTT	CASSAGQGSSQPQHF
TRBV4-1	-	TRBD2	15	TRBJ2-5	TGCGCCAGCAGCCAGATAGCGGGAGAAGAAGAGACCCAGTACTTC	CASSQIAGEEETQYF
TRBV5-1	-	TRBD1	19	TRBJ2-7	TGCGCCAGCAGCTTGGTAGGGACGCCCCCGGGACAGGGGATCCACGAGCAGTACTTC	CASSLVGTPPGQGIHEQYF
TRBV9	-	-	14	TRBJ2-3	TGTGCCAGCAGCTATAGTGGGGGGACAGATACGCAGTATTTT	CASSYSGGTDTQYF
TRBV7-9	-	-	15	TRBJ2-4	TGTGCCAGCAGCTACAGCGGGTTAGCCAAAAACATTCAGTACTTC	CASSYSGLAKNIQYF
TRBV10-3	-	-	14	TRBJ2-7	TGTGCCATCAGTGAAGCAGGGCGGGTTGACGAGCAGTACTTC	CAISEAGRVDEQYF
TRBV7-9	-	-	15	TRBJ1-1	TGTGCCAGCAGTTCAATCGGCCAGGGAGGCACTGAAGCTTTCTTT	CASSSIGQGGTEAFF
TRBV5-4	-	-	18	TRBJ2-6	TGTGCCAGCAGCCCCGGCGGGAATTCAGCTACTGGGGCCAACGTCCTGACTTTC	CASSPGGNSATGANVLTF
TRBV5-6	-	-	14	TRBJ2-2	TGTGCCAGCAGCTTGAGGGCCTACACCGGGGAGCTGTTTTTT	CASSLRAYTGELFF
TRBV28	-	-	19	TRBJ1-3	TGTGCCAGCAGACTATGGGCAGGACAACCCGGCACCTCTGGAAACACCATATATTTT	CASRLWAGQPGTSGNTIYF
TRBV11-2	-	-	15	TRBJ1-1	TGTGCCAGCAGCCTTTACGGGGTCATGAACACTGAAGCTTTCTTT	CASSLYGVMNTEAFF
TRBV14	-	TRBD2	14	TRBJ2-3	TGTGCCAGCAGCCCACTAGCGGGAGGAGATACGCAGTATTTT	CASSPLAGGDTQYF
TRBV4-2	-	-	17	TRBJ1-2	TGTGCCAGCAGCCAAGATTGGACGGGGAACCCCGACTATGGCTACACCTTC	CASSQDWTGNPDYGYTF
TRBV27	-	-	16	TRBJ1-5	TGTGCCAGCAGTTTCGGGGGACTGACTAGCAATCAGCCCCAGCATTTT	CASSFGGLTSNQPQHF
TRBV2	-	-	13	TRBJ1-1	TGTGCCAGCACTTGGACAGAAGGGACTGAAGCTTTCTTT	CASTWTEGTEAFF
TRBV7-8	-	TRBD1	15	TRBJ2-1	TGTGCCAGCAGCTCCGGGACAGGGGAGTTGCATGAGCAGTTCTTC	CASSSGTGELHEQFF
TRBV30	few	-	14	TRBJ1-1	TGTGCCTGGAAAAGGGAGGGGAAGAACACTGAAGCTTTCTTT	CAWKREGKNTEAFF
TRBV5-1	-	TRBD1	14	TRBJ1-1	TGCGCCAGCAGCGGGGGACAGACGAACACTGAAGCTTTCTTT	CASSGGQTNTEAFF
TRBV12-5	-	TRBD1	12	TRBJ1-1	TGTGCTAGTGGTCACGGACAGGGTAGGGCTTTCTTT	CASGHGQGRAFF
TRBV5-6	-	-	15	TRBJ1-5	TGTGCCAGCAGCGTAAAAACAGGGTCTGGTCAGCCCCAGCATTTT	CASSVKTGSGQPQHF
TRBV5-1	-	TRBD1	14	TRBJ1-1	TGCGCCAGCAGCGGGGACAGGGAGGGCACTGAAGCTTTCTTT	CASSGDREGTEAFF
TRBV28	-	TRBD2	14	TRBJ2-7	TGTGCCAGCGCGGCCGGGACTAACTCCTACGAGCAGTACTTC	CASAAGTNSYEQYF
TRBV5-1	-	TRBD1	15	TRBJ2-2	TGCGCCAGCAGCACAGGACAGGGGAACACCGGGGAGCTGTTTTTT	CASSTGQGNTGELFF
TRBV5-6	-	TRBD1	15	TRBJ2-7	TGTGCCAGCAGCTTGGTTCAGGGGGCTCCCTACGAGCAGTACTTC	CASSLVQGAPYEQYF
TRBV6-5	-	TRBD2	15	TRBJ2-1	TGTGCCAGCAGCCAGACTAGCGGGAGAGCCAATGAGCAGTTCTTC	CASSQTSGRANEQFF
TRBV5-6	-	TRBD1	17	TRBJ2-7	TGTGCCAGCAGCTTGAGGAGGTGGGGGACAGGGATCGCCGAGCAGTACTTC	CASSLRRWGTGIAEQYF
TRBV27	-	TRBD1	14	TRBJ2-7	TGTGCCAGCAGTTTCCGGGACAGCCGTACGGGGCAGTACTTC	CASSFRDSRTGQYF
TRBV6-6	-	-	16	TRBJ1-3	TGTGCCAGCAGCCTCAATTCACGGACCTCTGGAAACACCATATATTTT	CASSLNSRTSGNTIYF
TRBV30	-	-	11	TRBJ1-2	TGTGCCTGGTATCTAGGGCAAGGCTACACCTTC	CAWYLGQGYTF